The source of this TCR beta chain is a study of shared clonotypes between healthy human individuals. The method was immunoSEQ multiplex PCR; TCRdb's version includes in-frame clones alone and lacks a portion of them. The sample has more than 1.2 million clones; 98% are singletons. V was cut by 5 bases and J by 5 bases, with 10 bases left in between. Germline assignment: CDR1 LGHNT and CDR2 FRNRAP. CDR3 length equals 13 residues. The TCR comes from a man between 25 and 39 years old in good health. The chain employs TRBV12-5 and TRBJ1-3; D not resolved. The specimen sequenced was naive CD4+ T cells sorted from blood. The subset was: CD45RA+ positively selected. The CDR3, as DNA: TGTGCTAGTGGTGCCGACCCCAGAAACACCATATATTTT. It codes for CASGADPRNTIYF.